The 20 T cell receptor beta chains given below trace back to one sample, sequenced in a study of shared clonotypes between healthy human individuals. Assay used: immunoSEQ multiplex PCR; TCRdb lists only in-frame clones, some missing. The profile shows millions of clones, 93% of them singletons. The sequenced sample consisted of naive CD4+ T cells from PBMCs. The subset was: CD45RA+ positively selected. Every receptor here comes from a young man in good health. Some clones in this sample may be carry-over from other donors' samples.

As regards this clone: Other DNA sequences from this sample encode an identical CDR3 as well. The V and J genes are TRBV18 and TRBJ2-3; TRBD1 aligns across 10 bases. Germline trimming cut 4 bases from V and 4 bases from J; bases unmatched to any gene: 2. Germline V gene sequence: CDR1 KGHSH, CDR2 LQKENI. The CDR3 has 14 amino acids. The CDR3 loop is CASSLGQGADTQYF. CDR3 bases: TGTGCCAGCTCACTAGGACAGGGGGCAGATACGCAGTATTTT.

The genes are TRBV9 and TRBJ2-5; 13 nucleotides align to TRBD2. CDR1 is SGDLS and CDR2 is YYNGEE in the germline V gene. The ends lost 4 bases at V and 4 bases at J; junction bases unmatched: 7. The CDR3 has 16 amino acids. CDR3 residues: CASSPRLAGGGETQYF. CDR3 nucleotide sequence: TGTGCCAGCAGCCCTAGACTAGCGGGAGGTGGAGAGACCCAGTACTTC.

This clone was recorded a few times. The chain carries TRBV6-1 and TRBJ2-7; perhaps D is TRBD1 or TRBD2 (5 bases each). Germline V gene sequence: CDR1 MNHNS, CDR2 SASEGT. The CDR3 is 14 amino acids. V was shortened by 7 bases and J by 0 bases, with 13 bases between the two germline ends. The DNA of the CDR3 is TGTGCCAGCAACCGGGACGTAAACTCCTACGAGCAGTACTTC. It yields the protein CASNRDVNSYEQYF.

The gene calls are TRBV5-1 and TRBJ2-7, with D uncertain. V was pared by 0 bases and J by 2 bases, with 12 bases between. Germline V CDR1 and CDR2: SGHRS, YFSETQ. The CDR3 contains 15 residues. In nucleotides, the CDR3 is TGCGCCAGCAGCTTGGGGCCAGGTATGACCTACGAGCAGTACTTC. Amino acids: CASSLGPGMTYEQYF.

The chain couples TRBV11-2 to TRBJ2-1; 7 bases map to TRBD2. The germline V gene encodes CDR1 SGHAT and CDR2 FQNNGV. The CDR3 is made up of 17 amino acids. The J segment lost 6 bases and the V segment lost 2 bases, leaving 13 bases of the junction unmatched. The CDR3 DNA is TGTGCCAGCAGCTTATCGGCCGGGGAGGGATGGGTCAATGAGCAGTTCTTC. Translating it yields CASSLSAGEGWVNEQFF.

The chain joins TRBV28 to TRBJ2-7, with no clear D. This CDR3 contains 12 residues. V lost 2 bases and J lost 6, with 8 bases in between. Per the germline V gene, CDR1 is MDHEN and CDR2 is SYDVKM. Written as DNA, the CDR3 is TGTGCCAGCAGTTTAACCGGGTTCGAGCAGTACTTC. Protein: CASSLTGFEQYF.

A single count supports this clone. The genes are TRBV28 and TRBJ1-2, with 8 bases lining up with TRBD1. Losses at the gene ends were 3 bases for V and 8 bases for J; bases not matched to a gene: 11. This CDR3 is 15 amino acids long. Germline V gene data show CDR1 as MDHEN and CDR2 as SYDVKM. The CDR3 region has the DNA TGTGCCAGCAGTTTGGGACAGTACAGGGGGAAGGGCTACACCTTC. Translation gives CASSLGQYRGKGYTF.

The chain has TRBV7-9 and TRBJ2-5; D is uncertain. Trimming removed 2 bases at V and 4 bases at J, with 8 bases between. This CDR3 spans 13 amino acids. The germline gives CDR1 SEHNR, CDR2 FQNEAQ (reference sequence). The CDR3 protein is CASSLQDPETQYF. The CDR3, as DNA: TGTGCCAGCAGCTTACAGGATCCAGAGACCCAGTACTTC.

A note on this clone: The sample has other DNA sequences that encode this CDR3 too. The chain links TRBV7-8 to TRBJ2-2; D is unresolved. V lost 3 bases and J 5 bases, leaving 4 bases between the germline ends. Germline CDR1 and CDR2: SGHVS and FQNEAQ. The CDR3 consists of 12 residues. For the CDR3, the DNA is TGTGCCAGCAGCTTCGTGACCGGGGAGCTGTTTTTT. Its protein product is CASSFVTGELFF.

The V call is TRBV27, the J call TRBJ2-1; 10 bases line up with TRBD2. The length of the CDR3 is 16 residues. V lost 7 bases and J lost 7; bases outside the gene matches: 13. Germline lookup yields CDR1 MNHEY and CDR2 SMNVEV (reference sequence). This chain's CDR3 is CASISEAGGPGNEQFF. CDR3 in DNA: TGTGCCAGCATCTCAGAAGCGGGAGGGCCAGGGAATGAGCAGTTCTTC.

The CDR3 protein is CASSAWDRNQNGYTF. DNA for the CDR3: TGTGCCAGCAGCGCCTGGGACAGGAATCAAAATGGCTACACCTTC. The chain has TRBV7-2 and TRBJ1-2, with TRBD1 identical over 8 bases. This CDR3 region has 15 residues. Germline V gene lookup returns CDR1 SGHTA and CDR2 FQGNSA. Unmatched junction bases numbered 11, after V lost 5 bases and J lost 6 bases.

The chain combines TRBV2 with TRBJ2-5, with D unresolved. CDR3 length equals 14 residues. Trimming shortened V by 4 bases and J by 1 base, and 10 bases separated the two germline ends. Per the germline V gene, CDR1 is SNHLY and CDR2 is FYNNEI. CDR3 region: CASSGGGSQETQYF. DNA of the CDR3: TGTGCCAGCAGTGGGGGTGGGTCCCAAGAGACCCAGTACTTC.

CDR3 sequence reads: CASSPRTISTDTQYF. The CDR3 DNA follows: TGCGCCAGCAGCCCCCGGACTATTAGCACAGATACGCAGTATTTT. The chain links TRBV5-1 to TRBJ2-3; a weak D match, TRBD2 (6 bases). V was clipped by 4 bases and J by 0 bases, with 12 bases between them. The CDR3 covers 15 residues. Germline loops: CDR1 SGHRS, CDR2 YFSETQ.

The CDR3 reads CASSIRLVLSTDTQYF. CDR3 in DNA: TGTGCCAGCAGCATAAGACTAGTTCTGAGCACAGATACGCAGTATTTT. V usage is TRBV7-2 and J usage is TRBJ2-3, with D possibly TRBD2 on 6 matching bases. This CDR3 contains 16 residues. V gave up 5 bases and J gave up 0 bases, with 15 bases separating them. In germline, CDR1 is SGHTA, CDR2 FQGNSA.

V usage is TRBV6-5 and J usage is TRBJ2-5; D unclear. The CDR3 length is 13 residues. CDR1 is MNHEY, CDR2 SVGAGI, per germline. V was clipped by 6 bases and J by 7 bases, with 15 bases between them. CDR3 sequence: CASRPDQLGTQYF. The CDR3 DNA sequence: TGTGCCAGCAGACCCGATCAATTGGGGACCCAGTACTTC.

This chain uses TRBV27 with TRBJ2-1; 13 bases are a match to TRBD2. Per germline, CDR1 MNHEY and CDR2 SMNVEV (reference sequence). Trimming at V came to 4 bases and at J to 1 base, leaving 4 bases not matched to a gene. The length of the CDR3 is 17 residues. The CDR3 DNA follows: TGTGCCAGCAGTTCCAGGACTAGCGGGAGATCCTACAATGAGCAGTTCTTC. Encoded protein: CASSSRTSGRSYNEQFF.

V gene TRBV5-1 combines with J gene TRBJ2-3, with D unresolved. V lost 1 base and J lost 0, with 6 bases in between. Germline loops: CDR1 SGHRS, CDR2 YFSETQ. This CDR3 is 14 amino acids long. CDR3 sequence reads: CASSLFSSTDTQYF. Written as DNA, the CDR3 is TGCGCCAGCAGCTTGTTCAGCAGCACAGATACGCAGTATTTT. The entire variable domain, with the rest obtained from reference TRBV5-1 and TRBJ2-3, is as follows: KAGVTQTPRYLIKTRGQQVTLSCSPISGHRSVSWYQQTPGQGLQFLFEYFSETQRNKGNFPGRFSGRQFSNSRSEMNVSTLELGDSALYLCASSLFSSTDTQYFGPGTRLTVL.

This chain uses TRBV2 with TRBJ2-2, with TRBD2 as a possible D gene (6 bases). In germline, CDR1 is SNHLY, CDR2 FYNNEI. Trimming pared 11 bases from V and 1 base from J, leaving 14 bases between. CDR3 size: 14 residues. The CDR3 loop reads CAGRPSENTGELFF. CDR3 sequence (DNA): TGTGCCGGACGACCTAGCGAGAACACCGGGGAGCTGTTTTTT.

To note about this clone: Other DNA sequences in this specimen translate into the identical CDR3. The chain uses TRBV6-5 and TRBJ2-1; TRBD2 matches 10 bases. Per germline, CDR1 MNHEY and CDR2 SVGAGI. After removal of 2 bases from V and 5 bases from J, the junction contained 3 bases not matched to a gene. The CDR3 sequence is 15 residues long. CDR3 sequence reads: CASSYRLAGDNEQFF. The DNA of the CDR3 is TGTGCCAGCAGTTACCGTCTAGCGGGAGACAATGAGCAGTTCTTC.

CDR3 in DNA: TGTGCCATCGGGGGCAGGGGGGGTGAAAAACTGTTTTTT. Protein product: CAIGGRGGEKLFF. This chain uses TRBV10-3 with TRBJ1-4; TRBD1 agrees at 7 bases. From germline, CDR1 is ENHRY and CDR2 SYGVKD. This CDR3 contains 13 residues. After removal of 8 bases from V and 7 bases from J, the junction contained 7 bases not matched to a gene.